This T cell receptor (beta chain) is drawn from a study of T cells after posttransplantation cyclophosphamide. This CDR3 comprises 16 residues. V lost 3 bases, J lost 1 base, and 16 bases lay in between. Germline CDR1 SGHNT, CDR2 YYREEE (reference sequence). The method was immunoSEQ multiplex PCR; TCRdb's version includes in-frame clones alone and lacks a portion of them. The data show around 10,000 clones, 88% seen once. Sampled 1 year posttransplant, controls received myeloablative marrow transplants, methotrexate and a calcineurin inhibitor. General observations from the study: Blood and skin or GI T cell repertoires showed limited TRB overlap. After PTCy, TRB diversity resembled that of CNI/methotrexate controls.

Note on this clone: Its antigen is unknown.

The receptor was derived from a male patient aged 25-45 years who received an allogeneic stem cell transplant from an unrelated donor, was CMV-positive, and had no GVHD. Some T cells here may be from the graft donor. The material sequenced was PBMCs, taken after an allogeneic stem cell transplant with a calcineurin inhibitor and methotrexate. The V gene is TRBV5-4, the J gene TRBJ1-1; D is perhaps TRBD1 (6 bases). The chain's CDR3 is CASSSWGRTGNTEAFF. The CDR3, as DNA: TGTGCCAGCAGCTCTTGGGGGCGGACGGGGAACACTGAAGCTTTCTTT.